This is a list of T cell receptor beta chains from one sample in a study of blood T cells in healthy people across ages. A single record per CDR3 protein comes from TCRdb applying MiXCR to the 5' RACE reads. The repertoire has roughly 900,000 distinct CDR3 sequences, under 30% of them found once; the top ten carry 15% to 20%. The material sequenced was blood. The receptor source for this set is a woman of 80 years or more in good health. Each CDR3 is given with its conserved first and last residue. The D gene is left open where the match is weak. A row's size may be missing; if present it is once, few, many or a size class.

TRBV11-2	-	many	TRBJ1-1	TGTGCCAGCAGCCCCGGACTCCTGAACACTGAAGCTTTCTTT	CASSPGLLNTEAFF
TRBV12-3/TRBV12-4	-	-	TRBJ1-6	TGTGCCAGCAACAGGATAGAGGATTCACCCCTCCACTTT	CASNRIEDSPLHF
TRBV20-1	-	-	TRBJ2-1	TGCAGTGCTCCCGGCTTAAGCTCCTACAATGAGCAGTTCTTC	CSAPGLSSYNEQFF
TRBV7-9	-	-	TRBJ1-6	TGTGCCAGCAGCTTAGGAGACCTGAAAAACTCACCCCTCCACTTT	CASSLGDLKNSPLHF
TRBV12-3/TRBV12-4	-	-	TRBJ2-3	TGTGCCAGCAGTTTTTCCGGCCGGGTGGAAACAGATACGCAATATTTT	CASSFSGRVETDTQYF
TRBV28	TRBD2	-	TRBJ2-1	TGTGCCAGCAGTTCCCTGATAGCGGGGGGGAAGCAGTTCTTC	CASSSLIAGGKQFF
TRBV11-2	TRBD2	-	TRBJ2-1	TGTGCCAGCAGCCCGCAGCGGGGAGACTACAATGAGCAGTTCTTC	CASSPQRGDYNEQFF
TRBV6-4	TRBD2	once	TRBJ2-5	TGTGCCAGCATAGGACTAGCGGGAGCGTGTGAGCAGTACTTC	CASIGLAGACEQYF
TRBV19	-	-	TRBJ1-4	TGTGCCAGTAGTATCCCAGCAACTAATGAAAAACTGTTTTTT	CASSIPATNEKLFF
TRBV5-1	TRBD1	few	TRBJ2-4	TGCGCCAGCAGCTTGGAACAGGGGGCGACGAGGCAAAACATTCAGTACTTC	CASSLEQGATRQNIQYF
TRBV28	-	-	TRBJ2-3	TGTGCCAGCAGTTTCGACGCTAGGGTAGATACGCAGTATTTT	CASSFDARVDTQYF
TRBV6-5	TRBD2	many	TRBJ2-7	TGTGCCAGCAGATTTTCTAGCGGAAACTACGAGCAGTACTTC	CASRFSSGNYEQYF
TRBV27	TRBD2	few	TRBJ2-3	TGTGCCAGCAGAAGAGCGGGACTAGCGGGGGGTTCTGTTGATACGCAGTATTTT	CASRRAGLAGGSVDTQYF
TRBV7-9	-	few	TRBJ2-5	TGTGCCAGCAGCTTACCTGGCGATGGGCAGTACTTC	CASSLPGDGQYF
TRBV5-1	TRBD1	-	TRBJ2-2	TGCGCCAGCAGCTTAGAGGACAGGGGCCCTACTAACACCGGGGAGCTGTTTTTT	CASSLEDRGPTNTGELFF
TRBV24-1	-	many	TRBJ2-3	TGTGCCACCAGTGACTTTGGACAGACGAGCACAGATACGCAGTATTTT	CATSDFGQTSTDTQYF
TRBV20-1	TRBD2	few	TRBJ2-3	TGCAGTGCAGGACTAGCGGGGGTCACAGATACGCAGTATTTT	CSAGLAGVTDTQYF
TRBV7-2	TRBD1	-	TRBJ1-1	TGTGCCAGCAGCTTAGTCCAGGGGGCAGGTGAAGCTTTCTTT	CASSLVQGAGEAFF
TRBV20-1	-	-	TRBJ2-7	TGCAGTGCTAAGGCGGGGCCCTACGAGCAGTACTTC	CSAKAGPYEQYF
TRBV30	-	-	TRBJ2-1	TGTGCCTGGAGTGTATTGTCGGCAGACCAGTTCTTC	CAWSVLSADQFF
TRBV4-1	-	-	TRBJ1-6	TGCGCCAGCAGCCAAGGCTCCACAGGGAGAGGTTCACCCCTCCACTTT	CASSQGSTGRGSPLHF
TRBV7-8	-	-	TRBJ2-5	TGTGCCAGCAGCGTAGGGGTGGGGCGGGAGACCCAGTACTTC	CASSVGVGRETQYF
TRBV6-6	TRBD1	-	TRBJ2-3	TGTGCCAGCAGGTTCCTGGGACAGCCCCAAGATACGCAGTATTTT	CASRFLGQPQDTQYF
TRBV4-2	-	-	TRBJ2-4	TGTGCCAGCAGCCAAGTTAGTGGTCAGAGCACGGGCCTAGCCAAAAACATTCAGTACTTC	CASSQVSGQSTGLAKNIQYF
TRBV10-3	-	many	TRBJ2-7	TGTGCCATCAGTGACGGACGGAACTCCTACGAGCAGTACTTC	CAISDGRNSYEQYF
TRBV29-1	TRBD1	few	TRBJ2-1	TGCAGCGTTGAAACGACGACAGGGAATGAGCAGTTCTTC	CSVETTTGNEQFF
TRBV27	-	few	TRBJ2-7	TGTGCCAGCAGTTTAACTCCGACCGTTAACGAGCAGTACTTC	CASSLTPTVNEQYF
TRBV2	-	many	TRBJ1-1	TGTGCCAGCAGTGCCAAGGGACCCCCCGGAGGGACTGAAGCTTTCTTT	CASSAKGPPGGTEAFF
TRBV10-3	-	many	TRBJ2-3	TGTGCCATCAGTTACAGTAGCCGCTCAGATACGCAGTATTTT	CAISYSSRSDTQYF
TRBV5-1	TRBD2	many	TRBJ2-7	TGCGCCAGCAGCCCGGGACTAGCGGGGGACGAGCAGTACTTC	CASSPGLAGDEQYF
TRBV7-9	TRBD1	many	TRBJ2-5	TGTGCCAGCAGCTTAGCGTCAGGACAGGGGGGAGAGACCCAGTACTTC	CASSLASGQGGETQYF
TRBV7-2	-	once	TRBJ2-1	TGTGCCAGCAGCTTAGAGCTGGACCGCTACAATGAGCAGTTCTTC	CASSLELDRYNEQFF